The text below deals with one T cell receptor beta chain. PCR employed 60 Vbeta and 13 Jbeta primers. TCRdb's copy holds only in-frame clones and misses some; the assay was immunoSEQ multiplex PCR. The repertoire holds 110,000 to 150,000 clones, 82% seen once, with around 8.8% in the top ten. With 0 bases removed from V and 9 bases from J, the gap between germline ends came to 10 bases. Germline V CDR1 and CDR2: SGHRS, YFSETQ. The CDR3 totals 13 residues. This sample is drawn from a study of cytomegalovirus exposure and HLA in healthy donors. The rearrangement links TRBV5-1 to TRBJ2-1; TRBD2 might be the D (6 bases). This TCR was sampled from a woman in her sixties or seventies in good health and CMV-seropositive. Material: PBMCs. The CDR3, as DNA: TGCGCCAGCAGCTTGGGTCGACTAGGTGAGCAGTTCTTC. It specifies CASSLGRLGEQFF.